The 30 T cell receptor beta chains below were found in one sample sequenced in a study of cytomegalovirus exposure and HLA in healthy donors. PCR amplification relied on 60 Vbeta primers (plus 13 Jbeta primers). Sequencing used immunoSEQ multiplex PCR; TCRdb keeps in-frame clones, though not all of them. The sample yields about 190,000 clones, around 87% seen once. Sequenced material: PBMCs. The receptors originated from a young man in good health and CMV-seronegative.

This clone came up once. The V and J genes are TRBV2 and TRBJ2-7; TRBD1 agrees at 7 bases. Per the germline V gene, CDR1 is SNHLY and CDR2 is FYNNEI. The CDR3 length is 12 residues. With 5 bases clipped from V and 4 bases from J, the junction kept 2 bases outside the gene matches. The CDR3 DNA is TGTGCCAGCAGTTACAGGGGATACGAGCAGTACTTC. As protein: CASSYRGYEQYF.

The chain carries TRBV15 and TRBJ1-5, with TRBD1 as a possible D gene (5 bases). Germline lookup yields CDR1 LNHNV and CDR2 YYDKDF (reference sequence). Trimming took 1 base from V and 11 from J, leaving 12 bases between them. The CDR3 sequence is 13 residues long. The CDR3 nucleotides are TGTGCCACCAGCAGAGGACAGCGAGGTACCCAGCATTTT. Its translation is CATSRGQRGTQHF.

V is TRBV5-1 and J is TRBJ2-2, with TRBD2 as a possible D gene (6 bases). Germline-derived CDR1 and CDR2 are SGHRS and YFSETQ. Trimming pared 5 bases from V and 4 bases from J, leaving 12 bases between. This CDR3 is 14 amino acids long. DNA for the CDR3: TGCGCCAGCAGGGGGGGTACCATCACCGGGGAGCTGTTTTTT. It translates to CASRGGTITGELFF.

As regards this clone: One end of the junction is discordant with germline, which a read error may explain. The gene calls are TRBV27 and TRBJ2-7; TRBD2 aligns across 13 bases. The germline V gene encodes CDR1 MNHEY and CDR2 SMNVEV (reference sequence). The CDR3 is made up of 15 amino acids. The CDR3 DNA reads TGTGCCGGCAGTTTGGGACTAGCGGGAATCTACGAGCAGTACTTC. It is translated as CAGSLGLAGIYEQYF.

This sequence joins TRBV2 and TRBJ2-7, with D uncertain. CDR3 length equals 10 residues. Trimming cost V 7 bases and J 5 bases, with 6 bases left between them. The germline gives CDR1 SNHLY, CDR2 FYNNEI. CDR3 amino acids: CASKPDEQYF. Here the CDR3 DNA reads TGTGCCAGCAAACCGGACGAGCAGTACTTC.

This clone has a handful of counts. This chain joins TRBV6-1 and TRBJ2-4; possibly TRBD2 for D (7 bases). The CDR3 is made up of 14 amino acids. Between the trimmed V and J ends, which lost 7 bases and 8 bases, there was a span of 18 bases. Germline CDR1 and CDR2: MNHNS and SASEGT. The CDR3 loop is CASKEGGVRDIQYF. CDR3 bases: TGTGCCAGCAAGGAGGGGGGGGTAAGGGACATTCAGTACTTC.

The V and J genes are TRBV27 and TRBJ2-1, with a tentative D call TRBD2 (6 bases). Germline V gives CDR1 MNHEY, CDR2 SMNVEV (reference sequence). Trimming removed 3 bases at V and 8 bases at J, with 14 bases between. CDR3 length equals 14 residues. DNA for the CDR3: TGTGCCAGCAGTTTTCCGGGAGCTGGCGATGAGCAGTTCTTC. Translation: CASSFPGAGDEQFF.

The rearrangement joins TRBV5-5 to TRBJ1-5, with D possibly TRBD1 on 6 matching bases. V shed 1 base and J shed 4 bases, with 12 bases lying between them. CDR1 and CDR2 from the germline V gene are SGHKS and YYEKEE (reference sequence). The CDR3 length is 15 residues. In nucleotides, the CDR3 is TGTGCCAGCAGCTTGACCCCAGGGGAGAATCAGCCCCAGCATTTT. It yields the protein CASSLTPGENQPQHF.

The genes are TRBV19 and TRBJ1-2; D is ambiguous. Germline CDR1 is LNHDA and CDR2 is SQIVND (reference sequence). Trimming removed 4 bases at V and 2 bases at J, with 11 bases between. The CDR3 totals 14 residues. DNA of the CDR3: TGTGCCAGTAGTAGGAGTGCGGTGAACTATGGCTACACCTTC. It specifies CASSRSAVNYGYTF.

J is TRBJ2-5 and V is TRBV7-2; TRBD2 is a possible D gene (5 bases). The length of the CDR3 is 17 residues. The V end lost 1 base, the J end lost 2 bases, and 17 bases lay between the germline ends. Germline V gene lookup returns CDR1 SGHTA and CDR2 FQGNSA. The DNA of the CDR3 is TGTGCCAGCAGCTTAGTGAAGGTCGGGGTTCGGCAAGAGACCCAGTACTTC. As protein: CASSLVKVGVRQETQYF.

The rearrangement uses TRBV7-2 and TRBJ2-1; D unclear. With 3 bases removed from V and 9 bases from J, the gap between germline ends came to 9 bases. This CDR3 region has 12 residues. The germline gives CDR1 SGHTA, CDR2 FQGNSA. The CDR3 here is CASSLPGGEQFF. The CDR3 nucleotides are TGTGCCAGCAGCTTGCCTGGCGGTGAGCAGTTCTTC.

Concerning this clone: A read error may produce the germline difference seen at one junction end. The chain carries TRBV7-9 and TRBJ2-7; 7 bases match TRBD1. CDR3 length equals 13 residues. Germline V CDR1 and CDR2: SEHNR, FQNEAQ (reference sequence). CDR3 nucleotide sequence: TGTTCCAGCAGCCCAATACAGGGGTCCGAGCAGTACTTC. It codes for CSSSPIQGSEQYF.

This clone has just one count. The chain is built from TRBV28 and TRBJ2-7; 9 positions agree with TRBD1. Germline CDR1 and CDR2: MDHEN and SYDVKM. V shed 5 bases, J shed 0 bases, and the junction held 5 bases outside the gene matches. There are 15 residues in the CDR3. DNA of the CDR3: TGTGCCAGCAGTCTGGGGACAGGGCACTCCTACGAGCAGTACTTC. It specifies CASSLGTGHSYEQYF.

J is TRBJ1-1 and V is TRBV28; D remains unclear. Germline V gene sequence: CDR1 MDHEN, CDR2 SYDVKM. The CDR3 length is 10 residues. Trimming shortened V by 4 bases and J by 13 bases, and 10 bases separated the two germline ends. The CDR3 protein is CASSSAIVFF. In nucleotides, the CDR3 is TGTGCCAGCAGTTCCGCTATTGTTTTCTTT.

The rearrangement links TRBV19 to TRBJ1-4; a weak D match, TRBD1 (5 bases). V gave up 5 bases and J gave up 8 bases, with 12 bases separating them. CDR1 LNHDA and CDR2 SQIVND come from the germline V gene (reference sequence). This CDR3 contains 13 residues. The CDR3: CASSPGLVEKLFF. Here the CDR3 DNA reads TGTGCCAGTAGTCCGGGACTGGTCGAAAAACTGTTTTTT.

This clone appeared a few times. The V gene is TRBV19, the J gene TRBJ1-2, with D unclear. The CDR3 length is 13 residues. With 8 bases removed from V and 0 bases from J, the gap between germline ends came to 10 bases. CDR1 and CDR2 (germline): LNHDA, SQIVND (reference sequence). The CDR3 DNA is TGTGCCAGTCGCAGTGTCTCTAACTATGGCTACACCTTC. This encodes CASRSVSNYGYTF.

The chain combines TRBV19 with TRBJ2-7; 10 nucleotides match TRBD2. The CDR3 runs to 15 residues. With 5 bases clipped from V and 5 bases from J, the junction kept 9 bases outside the gene matches. Germline V gives CDR1 LNHDA, CDR2 SQIVND (reference sequence). CDR3 DNA sequence: TGTGCCAGTAGTGCTCCTAGCGGGAGAAGGAACGAGCAGTACTTC. It is translated as CASSAPSGRRNEQYF.

The chain uses TRBV14 and TRBJ2-1; D is ambiguous. CDR3 length: 17 amino acids. The V gene's germline CDR1 is SGHDN and CDR2 FVKESK. V was pared by 3 bases and J by 2 bases, with 17 bases between. CDR3 region: CASSHTLTSGTYNEQFF. The CDR3 DNA is TGTGCCAGCAGCCACACCCTCACCTCGGGTACCTACAATGAGCAGTTCTTC.

The gene calls are TRBV5-4 and TRBJ2-5; TRBD2 agrees at 8 bases. The CDR3 covers 13 residues. The V segment lost 0 bases and the J segment 11 bases; nucleotides outside the gene matches: 6. Germline CDR1 is SGHNT and CDR2 is YYREEE (reference sequence). This chain's CDR3 is CASSLGGGREQYF. The CDR3 DNA reads as TGTGCCAGCAGCTTGGGCGGGGGGCGTGAGCAGTACTTC.

The chain carries TRBV18 and TRBJ2-3; weak D call: TRBD1 (7 bases). Trimming took off 2 bases at V and 4 bases at J, with 16 bases between the two ends. This CDR3 has 16 residues. Per the germline V gene, CDR1 is KGHSH and CDR2 is LQKENI. The CDR3 DNA reads as TGTGCCAGCTCACCAGCGGGACAGAGCGCCGCAGATACGCAGTATTTT. Residues: CASSPAGQSAADTQYF. The entire variable domain, with the rest obtained from reference TRBV18 and TRBJ2-3, is as follows: NAGVMQNPRHLVRRRGQEARLRCSPMKGHSHVYWYRQLPEEGLKFMVYLQKENIIDESGMPKERFSAEFPKEGPSILRIQQVVRGDSAAYFCASSPAGQSAADTQYFGPGTRLTVL.

J is TRBJ2-5 and V is TRBV6-5; D might be TRBD1 (6 bases). V was shortened by 8 bases and J by 4 bases, with 11 bases between the two germline ends. Germline V gene lookup returns CDR1 MNHEY and CDR2 SVGAGI. The CDR3 is 12 amino acids. CDR3 residues: CASGRDTETQYF. For the CDR3, the DNA is TGTGCCAGCGGACGGGACACAGAGACCCAGTACTTC.

The V call is TRBV10-2, the J call TRBJ2-2; 7 nucleotides agree with TRBD2. The CDR3 contains 14 residues. Per germline, CDR1 WSHSY and CDR2 SAAADI. V lost 5 bases to trimming and J lost 6 bases; unmatched junction nucleotides: 6. This CDR3 reads CASSRREGAGELFF. The CDR3 region has the DNA TGCGCCAGCAGTCGGAGGGAGGGCGCCGGGGAGCTGTTTTTT.

The chain joins TRBV6-1 to TRBJ2-2; 9 nucleotides match TRBD2. V shed 5 bases, J shed 7 bases, and the junction held 5 bases outside the gene matches. Germline loops: CDR1 MNHNS, CDR2 SASEGT. CDR3 length: 14 amino acids. CDR3 nucleotide sequence: TGTGCCAGCAGTCAGACTAGCGGTTACGGGGAGCTGTTTTTT. It is translated as CASSQTSGYGELFF.

This clone appeared a single time. The rearrangement joins TRBV5-1 to TRBJ1-1; 10 bases are a match to TRBD1. This CDR3 region has 18 residues. Germline V gene lookup returns CDR1 SGHRS and CDR2 YFSETQ. V shed 0 bases, J shed 0 bases, and the junction held 8 bases outside the gene matches. CDR3 sequence (DNA): TGCGCCAGCAGCTTGGCCGTTGGGACAGGGGTCTTGAACACTGAAGCTTTCTTT. Translation: CASSLAVGTGVLNTEAFF.

The chain links TRBV4-1 to TRBJ2-3; perhaps TRBD2 as D (6 bases). CDR3 size: 15 residues. Trimming left V 10 bases short and J 4 bases short, with 21 bases between. Germline lookup yields CDR1 MGHRA and CDR2 YSYEKL. In DNA form, the CDR3 reads TGCGCCACCCAGCCGAGTTCGGGGGTACCAGATACGCAGTATTTT. Its protein is CATQPSSGVPDTQYF.

The chain recombines TRBV27 with TRBJ1-4, with D possibly being TRBD1 (5 bases). V was trimmed by 7 bases and J by 5 bases, leaving 20 bases between them. CDR3 length equals 16 residues. In germline, CDR1 is MNHEY, CDR2 SMNVEV (reference sequence). The CDR3 nucleotides read TGTGCCAGCACCCGCGGTGGGGGGACGGGGAATGAAAAACTGTTTTTT. It translates to CASTRGGGTGNEKLFF.

In this sample, this clone turned up once. V and J are TRBV27 and TRBJ2-1, with a tentative D call TRBD2 (5 bases). The CDR3 is 14 amino acids. The ends were cut back, 2 bases at V and 0 bases at J, with 5 bases in the middle. Germline V gene data show CDR1 as MNHEY and CDR2 as SMNVEV (reference sequence). The CDR3 DNA sequence: TGTGCCAGCAGTTTAACTAGCTCCTACAATGAGCAGTTCTTC. As protein: CASSLTSSYNEQFF.

This rearrangement joins TRBV4-3 to TRBJ1-1; weak D call: TRBD1 (6 bases). The CDR3 runs 15 residues. CDR1 is LGHNA and CDR2 is YSLEER in the germline V gene. The ends were cut back, 1 base at V and 4 bases at J, with 13 bases in the middle. The CDR3 sequence is CASSQGTGFATEAFF. In nucleotides, the CDR3 is TGCGCCAGCAGCCAAGGAACAGGGTTTGCCACTGAAGCTTTCTTT.

This clone was seen more than once but under ten times. The junction departs from the called germline gene at one end, perhaps through a read error. This chain joins TRBV19 and TRBJ2-7, with 8 nucleotides matching TRBD2. CDR1 LNHDA and CDR2 SQIVND come from the germline V gene (reference sequence). The CDR3 spans 13 residues. CDR3 sequence reads: CASSPLSSGAIRF. CDR3 coding DNA: TGTGCCAGTAGCCCTCTCAGTAGCGGGGCGATTAGGTTC.

The rearrangement uses TRBV7-6 and TRBJ2-2; TRBD2 aligns across 10 bases. Trimming removed 5 bases from V and 5 bases from J; junction bases left unmatched: 8. The germline V gene has CDR1 SGHVS and CDR2 FNYEAQ. This CDR3 comprises 16 residues. The CDR3 region has the DNA TGTGCCAGCAGCCCCTCTAGCGGGGGAGGGACCGGGGAGCTGTTTTTT. Its protein is CASSPSSGGGTGELFF.